Listed here are 25 T cell receptor beta chains from one sample, sequenced in a study of OX40 agonist ivuxolimab in advanced cancers. Only in-frame clones appear in the TCRdb table, and some are missing; sequencing was by immunoSEQ multiplex PCR. Found here are over 30,000 clones, 88% of them singletons; the top ten hold roughly 4%. The specimen was CD4+ or CD8+ T cells sorted from blood, collected in a trial of the OX40 agonist ivuxolimab. The receptors shown here come from an adult with an advanced solid tumor such as melanoma, head and neck, liver or kidney cancer.

This chain links TRBV18 with TRBJ1-1; TRBD1 is a possible D gene (5 bases). Trimming stripped 2 bases from V and 1 base from J, with 11 bases between. Germline CDR1 KGHSH, CDR2 LQKENI. This CDR3 is built from 15 residues. The CDR3 spells CASSPRDQENTEAFF. Here the CDR3 DNA reads TGTGCCAGCTCACCAAGGGACCAGGAGAACACTGAAGCTTTCTTT.

The rearrangement joins TRBV18 to TRBJ2-5, with 8 bases matching TRBD1. Germline CDR1 is KGHSH and CDR2 is LQKENI. CDR3 length: 15 residues. Trimming at V came to 1 base and at J to 4 bases, leaving 5 bases not matched to a gene. The CDR3: CASSPQPTGGETQYF. The DNA of the CDR3 is TGTGCCAGCTCACCACAACCCACAGGGGGAGAGACCCAGTACTTC.

The chain recombines TRBV28 with TRBJ1-1, with a possible D match to TRBD1 (5 bases). V was shortened by 2 bases and J by 10 bases, with 8 bases between the two germline ends. There are 11 residues in the CDR3. Germline CDR1 MDHEN, CDR2 SYDVKM. The CDR3: CASSLQGGAFF. CDR3 bases: TGTGCCAGCAGTTTACAGGGAGGAGCTTTCTTT.

This chain joins TRBV28 and TRBJ2-7; tentatively, D is TRBD2 (6 bases). V was pared by 7 bases and J by 4 bases, with 8 bases between. Germline CDR1 and CDR2: MDHEN and SYDVKM. The CDR3 is 11 amino acids. The CDR3 protein is CASKGTYEQYF. CDR3 DNA sequence: TGTGCCAGCAAGGGGACTTACGAGCAGTACTTC.

The chain recombines TRBV5-1 with TRBJ1-2, with D maybe TRBD1 (6 bases). CDR1 is SGHRS and CDR2 is YFSETQ in the germline V gene. There are 15 residues in the CDR3. The V and J ends lost 3 bases and 4 bases respectively, with 16 bases between them. The CDR3 DNA reads TGCGCCAGCAGCTGGTCACAGGGAACGTCCTATGGCTACACCTTC. Translated: CASSWSQGTSYGYTF.

The rearrangement joins TRBV5-1 to TRBJ2-1; D possibly uses TRBD1 or TRBD2 (5 bases each). The V and J ends lost 7 bases and 14 bases respectively, with 25 bases between them. CDR1 is SGHRS and CDR2 is YFSETQ in the germline V gene. The CDR3 is 14 residues long. The CDR3 loop is CASSPGTTLLDKFF. The CDR3 coding sequence is TGCGCCAGCTCCCCGGGGACCACACTACTTGATAAGTTCTTC. The full variable domain, completed using reference TRBV5-1 and TRBJ2-1, is KAGVTQTPRYLIKTRGQQVTLSCSPISGHRSVSWYQQTPGQGLQFLFEYFSETQRNKGNFPGRFSGRQFSNSRSEMNVSTLELGDSALYLCASSPGTTLLDKFFGPGTRLTVL.

This chain joins TRBV12-5 and TRBJ1-2, with 8 bases lining up with TRBD1. J lost 3 bases, V lost 7 bases, and 7 bases had no gene match. The CDR3 sequence is 14 residues long. Germline-derived CDR1 and CDR2 are LGHNT and FRNRAP. The CDR3 spells CASAPDRAYYGYTF. CDR3 DNA sequence: TGTGCTAGTGCCCCGGACAGGGCTTACTATGGCTACACCTTC. Together with reference TRBV12-5 and TRBJ1-2, the CDR3 gives the full variable domain: DARVTQTPRHKVTEMGQEVTMRCQPILGHNTVFWYRQTMMQGLELLAYFRNRAPLDDSGMPKDRFSAEMPDATLATLKIQPSEPRDSAVYFCASAPDRAYYGYTFGSGTRLTVV.

The chain uses TRBV4-1 and TRBJ2-3; D possibly corresponds to TRBD2 (7 bases). This CDR3 contains 16 residues. Germline assignment: CDR1 MGHRA and CDR2 YSYEKL. V lost 1 base to trimming and J lost 2 bases, with 13 bases between them. The CDR3 DNA reads as TGCGCCAGCAGCCAAGCGGGCGGGGGCAACACAGATACGCAGTATTTT. Residues: CASSQAGGGNTDTQYF.

This chain joins TRBV2 and TRBJ1-6, with 11 bases that match TRBD1. The CDR3 has 15 residues. Germline CDR1 is SNHLY and CDR2 is FYNNEI. Losses at the gene ends were 10 bases for V and 3 bases for J; bases not matched to a gene: 5. The CDR3, as DNA: TGTGCCACCGCGGACAGGGGGCTCTATAATTCACCCCTCCACTTT. It encodes CATADRGLYNSPLHF.

The V gene is TRBV4-1, the J gene TRBJ1-1; the D is unclear. This CDR3 comprises 15 residues. Germline CDR1 reads MGHRA; CDR2 reads YSYEKL. V lost 0 bases to trimming and J lost 5 bases, with 13 bases between them. The CDR3 DNA reads TGCGCCAGCAGCCAAGATCCCCCCTTGAGTACTGAAGCTTTCTTT. It translates to CASSQDPPLSTEAFF.

This clone was counted once. J is TRBJ2-3 and V is TRBV18, with D uncertain. The CDR3 totals 18 residues. CDR1 is KGHSH, CDR2 LQKENI, per germline. The ends were cut back, 2 bases at V and 1 base at J, with 19 bases in the middle. The CDR3 region is CASSPDRQGTSGTDTQYF. The CDR3 DNA sequence: TGTGCCAGCTCACCAGATCGTCAAGGAACGAGTGGCACAGATACGCAGTATTTT.

This chain links TRBV7-6 with TRBJ2-7; the match to TRBD1 covers 8 bases. CDR1 and CDR2 (germline): SGHVS, FNYEAQ. There are 13 residues in the CDR3. After removal of 3 bases from V and 4 bases from J, the junction contained 2 bases not matched to a gene. CDR3 region: CASSFGTGYEQYF. The CDR3 DNA sequence: TGTGCCAGCAGCTTCGGGACAGGTTACGAGCAGTACTTC.

This clone was observed once. The chain has TRBV5-1 and TRBJ2-3, with 8 bases aligning to TRBD2. V lost 4 bases, J lost 5 bases, and 9 bases stayed unmatched. This CDR3 region has 15 residues. Germline lookup yields CDR1 SGHRS and CDR2 YFSETQ. This chain's CDR3 is CASSQSGSKEDTQYF. CDR3 nucleotides: TGCGCCAGCAGCCAAAGCGGGAGTAAAGAAGATACGCAGTATTTT.

The DNA for the CDR3 is TGTGCCAGCAGTTACGAGGGACAACGTAATGAAAAACTGTTTTTT. Translated, it gives CASSYEGQRNEKLFF. The chain joins TRBV6-6 to TRBJ1-4, with D perhaps matching TRBD1 (6 bases). Germline lookup yields CDR1 MNHNY and CDR2 SVGAGI (reference sequence). This CDR3 is built from 15 residues. Trimming left V 2 bases short and J 4 bases short, with 11 bases between.

Only one count was recorded for this clone. The genes are TRBV28 and TRBJ1-2, with TRBD1 as a possible D gene (6 bases). The CDR3 runs to 15 residues. Germline assignment: CDR1 MDHEN and CDR2 SYDVKM. Trimming took off 6 bases at V and 3 bases at J, with 17 bases between the two ends. DNA of the CDR3: TGTGCCAGCAGCACTTTAGGGGGGGCGGACTATGGCTACACCTTC. Translating it yields CASSTLGGADYGYTF.

CDR3 in amino acids: CASPSFPSNTGELFF. The CDR3 DNA follows: TGTGCCAGCCCCAGCTTCCCGTCGAACACCGGGGAGCTGTTTTTT. The rearrangement links TRBV21-1 to TRBJ2-2. TRBV21-1 is deemed a pseudogene. This CDR3 is 15 amino acids long.

This clone was counted once. This chain joins TRBV11-2 and TRBJ2-5, with D possibly being TRBD2 (7 bases). V was shortened by 5 bases and J by 1 base, with 17 bases between the two germline ends. The CDR3 sequence is 16 residues long. Germline V lookup: CDR1 SGHAT, CDR2 FQNNGV. This chain's CDR3 is CASSPWDAGAQETQYF. CDR3 coding DNA: TGTGCCAGCAGCCCCTGGGATGCGGGGGCCCAAGAGACCCAGTACTTC.

This sequence joins TRBV28 and TRBJ1-2, with TRBD1 identical over 9 bases. CDR1 and CDR2 (germline): MDHEN, SYDVKM. The CDR3 has 15 residues. Trimming at V came to 6 bases and at J to 8 bases, leaving 13 bases not matched to a gene. CDR3 sequence (DNA): TGTGCCAGCAGCTCCGAAACAGGGGGCGCGGGCGGCTACACCTTC. Its protein product is CASSSETGGAGGYTF.

This sequence joins TRBV7-4 and TRBJ2-5; no clear D. V lost 2 bases to trimming and J lost 1 base, with 14 bases between them. The CDR3 length is 16 residues. Germline V gives CDR1 SGHVT, CDR2 SQSDAQ. The CDR3, as DNA: TGTGCCAGCAGCTTAAGAGGCAGGATCTCCCAAGAGACCCAGTACTTC. Translating it yields CASSLRGRISQETQYF.

The J gene is TRBJ1-2, the V gene TRBV7-2, with D possibly being TRBD1 (5 bases). The CDR3 sequence is 16 residues long. V lost 1 base and J 7 bases, leaving 19 bases between the germline ends. Germline assignment: CDR1 SGHTA and CDR2 FQGNSA. The CDR3 region has the DNA TGTGCCAGCAGCTTAGGAAGGGGTGGGACCCGAGGTGGCTACACCTTC. Protein product: CASSLGRGGTRGGYTF.

The chain joins TRBV28 to TRBJ2-3, with 9 bases identical to TRBD2. The CDR3 totals 17 residues. The germline CDR1 and CDR2 sequences are MDHEN and SYDVKM. The J segment lost 1 base and the V segment lost 3 bases, leaving 8 bases of the junction unmatched. CDR3 residues: CASSFLGGGRGTDTQYF. Here the CDR3 DNA reads TGTGCCAGCAGTTTCCTCGGGGGCGGGAGGGGCACAGATACGCAGTATTTT.

The chain links TRBV7-2 to TRBJ1-2, with 8 bases that match TRBD1. Germline assignment: CDR1 SGHTA and CDR2 FQGNSA. Germline trimming cut 1 base from V and 7 bases from J; bases unmatched to any gene: 11. This CDR3 has 16 amino acids. The CDR3 loop reads CASSLGPRGREGGYTF. The CDR3 region has the DNA TGTGCCAGCAGCTTAGGTCCCAGGGGGCGCGAGGGTGGCTACACCTTC.

This clone was observed a handful of times. The V and J genes are TRBV11-2 and TRBJ2-1, with TRBD2 as a possible D gene (5 bases). CDR1 is SGHAT, CDR2 FQNNGV, per germline. The CDR3 loop spans 12 amino acids. The V end was cut by 5 bases, the J end by 10 bases, with 12 bases between. The CDR3 coding sequence is TGTGCCAGCAGCAGGTGGGGAGTAGAGCAGTTCTTC. Its protein is CASSRWGVEQFF.

V and J are TRBV7-8 and TRBJ2-5; unclear D gene. Germline lookup yields CDR1 SGHVS and CDR2 FQNEAQ. The CDR3 loop spans 13 amino acids. Trimming pared 7 bases from V and 2 bases from J, leaving 11 bases between. The DNA for the CDR3 is TGTGCCAGCATCCGGCACCCACAAGAGACCCAGTACTTC. Translated, it gives CASIRHPQETQYF. The complete variable domain, with remaining parts taken from reference TRBV7-8 and TRBJ2-5, reads GAGVSQSPRYKVAKRGQDVALRCDPISGHVSLFWYQQALGQGPEFLTYFQNEAQLDKSGLPSDRFFAERPEGSVSTLKIQRTQQEDSAVYLCASIRHPQETQYFGPGTRLLVL.

The chain recombines TRBV28 with TRBJ1-2, with 7 bases lining up with TRBD1. The CDR3 is 16 residues long. V gave up 7 bases and J gave up 0 bases; unmatched junction bases: 11. CDR1 and CDR2 (germline): MDHEN, SYDVKM. In nucleotides, the CDR3 is TGTGCCAGCACCCATAAGACAGGGCAAGCTAACTATGGCTACACCTTC. As protein: CASTHKTGQANYGYTF.